The 24 T cell receptor beta chains presented below share a single source sample, sequenced in a study of identical twins. Via MiXCR, TCRdb re-called the 5' RACE reads, giving one row per CDR3 protein. The table includes 600,000 to 700,000 distinct CDR3 sequences, over 20% detected once. The sample was also linked to a second study, of T cells expressing NK-cell markers.

The source material was PBMCs. The receptors here all came from a woman aged 18-35 years in good health.

J is TRBJ2-3 and V is TRBV10-3; 7 positions agree with TRBD1. The V and J ends lost 8 bases and 1 base, in that order; junction bases with no gene match: 18. In germline, CDR1 is ENHRY, CDR2 SYGVKD. This CDR3 is 18 amino acids long. Here the CDR3 DNA reads TGTGCCATCGGGATTGACAGGGCCGACATGGCGGGCACAGATACGCAGTATTTT. Protein sequence: CAIGIDRADMAGTDTQYF.

There are a few counts of this clonotype. CDR3 DNA: TGTGCCAGCGCTACAGGGGGCCGTACTGAAGCTTTCTTT. Translation: CASATGGRTEAFF. The V call is TRBV15, the J call TRBJ1-1; 9 bases agree with TRBD1. Trimming at V came to 10 bases and at J to 5 bases, leaving 8 bases not matched to a gene. Germline V gene lookup returns CDR1 LNHNV and CDR2 YYDKDF (reference sequence). The CDR3 is 13 amino acids.

This chain links TRBV20-1 with TRBJ2-5; D possibly uses TRBD1 or TRBD2 (5 bases each). V dropped 0 bases and J dropped 4 bases, with 21 bases sitting between them. There are 17 residues in the CDR3. Looked up from germline, CDR1 is DFQATT and CDR2 is SNEGSKA (reference sequence). For the CDR3, the DNA is TGCAGTGCTAGAGATCTCCTCTACGGGGCTCCAGGAGAGACCCAGTACTTC. It specifies CSARDLLYGAPGETQYF.

The chain links TRBV20-1 to TRBJ2-1; the D gene could be TRBD1 or TRBD2 (7 bases each). Germline CDR1 is DFQATT and CDR2 is SNEGSKA (reference sequence). V was pared by 5 bases and J by 7 bases, with 12 bases between. CDR3 length equals 12 residues. This chain's CDR3 is CSAYRGGNEQFF. Here the CDR3 DNA reads TGCAGTGCTTACAGGGGAGGGAATGAGCAGTTCTTC.

The rearrangement uses TRBV9 and TRBJ1-2; D perhaps matches TRBD1 (5 bases). Trimming left V 1 base short and J 7 bases short, with 14 bases between. The length of the CDR3 is 14 residues. Germline loops: CDR1 SGDLS, CDR2 YYNGEE. In DNA form, the CDR3 reads TGTGCCAGCAGCGTATCAAGGGGTTTTCTTGGCTACACCTTC. This encodes CASSVSRGFLGYTF.

This clonotype was observed a handful of times. The V call is TRBV12-3 or TRBV12-4, the J call TRBJ1-1; 8 bases align to TRBD1. The CDR3 covers 14 residues. V dropped 6 bases and J dropped 11; count of bases not matched to a gene: 14. DNA of the CDR3: TGTGCCAGCAGGTCGGACAGGGTGCCCCTAGATGCTTTCTTT. Translated, it gives CASRSDRVPLDAFF.

The chain links TRBV13 to TRBJ2-3; TRBD1 matches 7 bases. In germline, CDR1 is PRHDT, CDR2 FYEKMQ (reference sequence). The trim removed 5 bases at V and 3 bases at J, leaving 11 bases unmatched. The CDR3 is 16 residues long. CDR3 sequence: CASSLGAGGETDTQYF. CDR3 bases: TGTGCCAGCAGCCTCGGGGCAGGGGGTGAAACAGATACGCAGTATTTT.

The chain is built from TRBV20-1 and TRBJ2-7, with 7 bases identical to TRBD2. CDR1 DFQATT and CDR2 SNEGSKA come from the germline V gene (reference sequence). CDR3 length: 14 amino acids. Trimming took 1 base from V and 0 from J; bases not matched to a gene: 3. The CDR3 sequence is CSARVGGTSYEQYF. The CDR3 DNA sequence: TGCAGTGCTAGAGTGGGGGGGACCTCCTACGAGCAGTACTTC.

The table lists this clonotype with a few counts. The chain joins TRBV7-6 to TRBJ1-1; 7 bases match TRBD1. The CDR3 consists of 14 residues. Per germline, CDR1 SGHVS and CDR2 FNYEAQ. Trimming cost V 4 bases and J 3 bases; bases outside gene matches: 5. The CDR3 DNA reads TGTGCCAGCAGCTGGCAGGGGGGGGACACTGAAGCTTTCTTT. Protein: CASSWQGGDTEAFF.

This clonotype was seen a few times. J is TRBJ2-3 and V is TRBV13; a weak D match, TRBD2 (5 bases). Germline assignment: CDR1 PRHDT and CDR2 FYEKMQ (reference sequence). This CDR3 spans 14 amino acids. Between the trimmed V and J ends, which lost 4 bases and 3 bases, there was a span of 11 bases. CDR3 sequence reads: CASSSRGKTDTQYF. In nucleotides, the CDR3 is TGTGCCAGCAGCTCCCGGGGAAAGACAGATACGCAGTATTTT. The variable domain in full, with the rest retrieved from reference TRBV13 and TRBJ2-3, is AAGVIQSPRHLIKEKRETATLKCYPIPRHDTVYWYQQGPGQDPQFLISFYEKMQSDKGSIPDRFSAQQFSDYHSELNMSSLELGDSALYFCASSSRGKTDTQYFGPGTRLTVL.

This clonotype appeared a few times. V gene TRBV7-2 combines with J gene TRBJ2-2, with 7 bases lining up with TRBD1. The CDR3 length is 16 residues. Germline CDR1 SGHTA, CDR2 FQGNSA. The junction had 1 base not matched to a gene; V was cut back by 0 bases and J by 0 bases. Written as DNA, the CDR3 is TGTGCCAGCAGCTTAGCAGGGGGCTCGAACACCGGGGAGCTGTTTTTT. As protein: CASSLAGGSNTGELFF.

This clonotype was counted ten times or more. The chain has TRBV6-5 and TRBJ2-3; possible D gene TRBD2, 6 bases. Germline CDR1 reads MNHEY; CDR2 reads SVGAGI. This CDR3 is 13 amino acids long. Trimming took 4 bases from V and 2 from J, leaving 7 bases between them. The CDR3 bases are TGTGCCAGCAGTTCGGGGGACACAGATACGCAGTATTTT. Residues: CASSSGDTDTQYF.

This clonotype was counted at least ten times. The chain is built from TRBV5-5 and TRBJ1-5; tentatively, D is TRBD1 (5 bases). Trimming left V 4 bases short and J 0 bases short, with 14 bases between. Germline assignment: CDR1 SGHKS and CDR2 YYEKEE (reference sequence). The CDR3 loop spans 16 amino acids. This chain's CDR3 is CASSPYGGYSNQPQHF. The CDR3 bases are TGTGCCAGCAGCCCTTATGGGGGATATAGCAATCAGCCCCAGCATTTT.

This clonotype was detected only a few times. This chain joins TRBV4-3 and TRBJ2-6, with D unresolved. Trimming shortened V by 2 bases and J by 4 bases, and 9 bases separated the two germline ends. The CDR3 covers 15 residues. Germline CDR1 and CDR2: LGHNA and YSLEER. CDR3: CASSQFQPGANVLTF. The DNA for the CDR3 is TGCGCCAGCAGCCAATTCCAGCCCGGGGCCAACGTCCTGACTTTC.

This clonotype was counted only a few times. The J gene is TRBJ2-7, the V gene TRBV10-3; possibly TRBD2 for D (5 bases). Germline lookup yields CDR1 ENHRY and CDR2 SYGVKD. The CDR3 is 15 amino acids. V lost 6 bases and J 2 bases, leaving 17 bases between the germline ends. Here the CDR3 reads CAISAPGSSTYEQYF. In DNA form, the CDR3 reads TGTGCCATCAGCGCCCCGGGGTCCTCTACCTACGAGCAGTACTTC.

This clonotype was seen a handful of times. This chain joins TRBV28 and TRBJ1-2; D gene ambiguous. The ends were cut back, 5 bases at V and 4 bases at J, with 8 bases in the middle. From germline, CDR1 is MDHEN and CDR2 SYDVKM. This CDR3 has 12 residues. CDR3 loop: CASSGTGYGYTF. Here the CDR3 DNA reads TGTGCCAGCAGTGGCACGGGCTATGGCTACACCTTC.

This chain uses TRBV7-2 with TRBJ2-5; D gene unclear. The CDR3 totals 14 residues. Trimming took 5 bases from V and 5 from J, leaving 15 bases between them. The V gene's germline CDR1 is SGHTA and CDR2 FQGNSA. Here the CDR3 DNA reads TGTGCCAGCAGCATAGACTTCCACGGGGAGACCCAGTACTTC. Translated, it gives CASSIDFHGETQYF.

This clonotype was observed a few times. The chain links TRBV5-1 to TRBJ1-6; D remains ambiguous. From germline, CDR1 is SGHRS and CDR2 YFSETQ. The CDR3 has 14 amino acids. The V end was cut by 4 bases, the J end by 7 bases, with 12 bases between. The CDR3 here is CASSNNRGNSPLHF. In DNA, the CDR3 is TGCGCCAGCAGCAATAACCGGGGAAATTCACCCCTCCACTTT.

V and J are TRBV20-1 and TRBJ2-1; 12 nucleotides agree with TRBD2. CDR1 and CDR2 (germline): DFQATT, SNEGSKA (reference sequence). The trim removed 0 bases at V and 3 bases at J, leaving 0 bases unmatched. The CDR3 spans 15 residues. The CDR3: CSARETSGSYNEQFF. In DNA form, the CDR3 reads TGCAGTGCTAGAGAGACTAGCGGGAGCTACAATGAGCAGTTCTTC.

The V call is TRBV7-6, the J call TRBJ2-1; possible D gene TRBD1, 6 bases. V was cut by 5 bases and J by 6 bases, with 17 bases left in between. The germline V gene encodes CDR1 SGHVS and CDR2 FNYEAQ. The CDR3 is 15 amino acids. The CDR3 loop is CASSQRPGVTNEQFF. Here the CDR3 DNA reads TGTGCCAGCAGCCAGCGTCCAGGGGTCACCAATGAGCAGTTCTTC.

There are a few counts of this clonotype. The rearrangement joins TRBV4-1 to TRBJ1-1; D perhaps matches TRBD1 (5 bases). Trimming stripped 0 bases from V and 5 bases from J, with 10 bases between. There are 14 residues in the CDR3. Germline-derived CDR1 and CDR2 are MGHRA and YSYEKL. The CDR3 loop reads CASSQEGVWTEAFF. CDR3 DNA sequence: TGCGCCAGCAGCCAAGAGGGGGTTTGGACTGAAGCTTTCTTT.

Ten or more counts support this clonotype. This CDR3 reads CASSSGTSLTGELFF. CDR3 coding DNA: TGTGCCAGCAGTTCAGGGACTAGCCTAACCGGGGAGCTGTTTTTT. The genes are TRBV12-3 or TRBV12-4 and TRBJ2-2, with 9 bases fitting TRBD2. The CDR3 consists of 15 residues. Trimming removed 4 bases from V and 5 bases from J; junction bases left unmatched: 5.

This clonotype showed up many times. The chain employs TRBV29-1 and TRBJ2-7, with TRBD2 identical over 8 bases. Germline V gene lookup returns CDR1 SQVTM and CDR2 ANQGSEA. Trimming took 4 bases from V and 3 from J; bases not matched to a gene: 2. The CDR3 contains 12 residues. The DNA of the CDR3 is TGCAGCGTTGGTCTAGCGGGCTACGAGCAGTACTTC. It translates to CSVGLAGYEQYF.

This clonotype was seen a handful of times. This chain uses TRBV10-3 with TRBJ2-5; D gene unclear. The V end lost 4 bases, the J end lost 5 bases, and 11 bases lay between the germline ends. CDR3 length: 13 residues. The germline gives CDR1 ENHRY, CDR2 SYGVKD. The CDR3 sequence is CAISGFVGETQYF. The CDR3, as DNA: TGTGCCATCAGTGGGTTCGTAGGGGAGACCCAGTACTTC.